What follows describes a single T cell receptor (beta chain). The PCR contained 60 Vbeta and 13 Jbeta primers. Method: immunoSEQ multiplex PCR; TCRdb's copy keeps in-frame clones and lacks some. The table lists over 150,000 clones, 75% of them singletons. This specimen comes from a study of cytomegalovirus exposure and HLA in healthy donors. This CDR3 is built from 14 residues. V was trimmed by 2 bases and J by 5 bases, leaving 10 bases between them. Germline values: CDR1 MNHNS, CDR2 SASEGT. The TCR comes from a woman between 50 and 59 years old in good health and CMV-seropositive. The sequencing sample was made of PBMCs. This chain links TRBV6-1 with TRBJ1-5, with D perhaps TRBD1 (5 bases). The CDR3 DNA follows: TGTGCCAGCAGTGAAAATGGGGGGTATCAGCCCCAGCATTTT. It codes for CASSENGGYQPQHF.